This T cell receptor (beta chain) appears in the sequencing data of a study of memory CD4+ T cells and cytomegalovirus serostatus. Single viable CD3+CD4+CD8-CD45RO+ cells were sorted as the memory CD4+ T cells. On this clone itself: Its target is not known.

Study conclusions and caveats: CMV serostatus prediction reached median AUC roughly 0.95, or 0.91 with US-trained model. Suggested: most of the CMV-linked TCR signature lies in CD4+ memory cells.

Profiled with immunoSEQ multiplex PCR; TCRdb holds only in-frame clones, not every one. Here the sample spans tens of thousands of clones, 77% being singletons. The sequence came from an adult in good health and CMV-seronegative. Sample: memory CD4+ T cells from blood.

CDR3: CASSTPTIGADTQYF. The CDR3 DNA is TGTGCCAGCAGCACGCCTACCATAGGTGCAGATACGCAGTATTTT. The chain recombines TRBV5-4 with TRBJ2-3; unclear D gene. This CDR3 comprises 15 residues. V was cut by 4 bases and J by 4 bases, with 16 bases left in between. Germline CDR1 is SGHNT and CDR2 is YYREEE (reference sequence).